This record concerns one T cell receptor beta chain sequence. There is no known antigen for this receptor. No clone much larger than this one lies a single base away; base qualities are absent. This sample stems from a study of blood T cell repertoires in COVID-19 (dated by TCRdb to 2019 to 2021). Study-wide context: The collaborator samples originated in the United States, Italy and Spain and spanned the acute and convalescent phases of COVID-19. The material from the prospective study consisted of cDNA or gDNA derived from T cells, B-cell-depleted T cells, or PBMCs. Subjects who had been exposed to COVID-19, were actively infected with it, or had recovered from it provided the deeply sampled blood TCRbeta repertoires that made up the dataset. The repertoires were made available in a free public database intended to serve as a resource for research on the immune response to SARS-CoV-2. The samples were drawn from the first 160 participants of the ongoing ImmuneRACE study and from some 1,300 subjects provided by 6 global collaborators. A de-identified subject ID, COVID-19 status, age in years and sex were almost always included in the sample metadata. HLA class I and class II types, where available, came from metadata supplied by the sample provider rather than from assay-based typing.

Counted from cysteine to phenylalanine, this CDR3 has 18 amino acids. The entry retains the CDR3 DNA only, 54 bases that are in frame from base 1. Taken from the germline V gene, the CDR1 and CDR2 loops are MGHRA and YSYEKL. At the junction V is shortened by 2 bases and J by 2 bases; bases outside the gene matches: 12. General study outcomes and caveats: The amount of clinical and demographic metadata varied by source and participant and was provided uncurated.

TCRbeta CDR3 regions were amplified from genomic DNA using the immunoSEQ Assay, a bias-controlled multiplex PCR. Processing in the source paper ran as follows. Nucleated cell counts per sample were estimated from amplification of reference gene primers within the assay. To quantify the absolute abundance of each unique TCRbeta CDR3 rearrangement, sequence reads were collapsed and filtered. For each sample, productive Simpson clonality was calculated as the square root of Simpson's diversity index across productive rearrangements. The source is immuneACCESS, and TCRdb retained only in-frame sequences with V and J called. Part of the clones is not carried over; for the studies checked, unresolved V genes explain less than half of this, and the remainder is unexplained. V, J and clone size derive from that table, while D and trimming were established from the DNA sequence. In all, the sample holds 200,000 to 300,000 clones, and 84% of those were seen once. Clones ranked in the top ten supply about 2% of the sample.

Samples from volunteer blood donors who had recovered from COVID-19 were contributed by a second Seattle source. The collaborating institutions used their own protocols to collect whole blood in K2EDTA tubes. For TCRbeta analysis, collaborators shipped samples in one of three forms: frozen whole blood, isolated PBMCs, or DNA extracted from either of those sample types. The receptor's source is a man aged 35 to 55 who had recovered from COVID-19. Source material: peripheral blood. Recombination linked TRBV4-1 to TRBJ2-3, with 8 bases matching TRBD2. The nucleotide sequence is TGCGCCAGCAGCCAACGAACGAGTCGGGGGGGCTACACAGATACGCAGTATTTT. Its protein reads: CASSQRTSRGGYTDTQYF.